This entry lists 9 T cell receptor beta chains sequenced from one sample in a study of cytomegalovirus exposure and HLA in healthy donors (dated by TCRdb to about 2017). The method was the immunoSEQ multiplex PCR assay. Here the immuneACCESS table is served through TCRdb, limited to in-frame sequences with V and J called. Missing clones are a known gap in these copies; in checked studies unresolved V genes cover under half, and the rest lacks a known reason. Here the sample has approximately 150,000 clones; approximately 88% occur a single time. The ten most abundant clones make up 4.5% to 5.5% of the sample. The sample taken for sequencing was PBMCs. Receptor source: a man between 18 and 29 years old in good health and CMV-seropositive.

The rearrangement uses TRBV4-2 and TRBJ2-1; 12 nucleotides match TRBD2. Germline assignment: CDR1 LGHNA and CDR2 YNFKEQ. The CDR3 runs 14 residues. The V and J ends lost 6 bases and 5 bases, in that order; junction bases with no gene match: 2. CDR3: CASRRLAGDNEQFF. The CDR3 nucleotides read TGTGCCAGCAGGCGACTAGCGGGGGACAATGAGCAGTTCTTC.

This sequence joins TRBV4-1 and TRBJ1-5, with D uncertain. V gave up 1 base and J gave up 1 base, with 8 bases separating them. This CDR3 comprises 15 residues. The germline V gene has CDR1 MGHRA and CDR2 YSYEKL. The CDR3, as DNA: TGCGCCAGCAGCCAAGGAGACACGAGCAATCAGCCCCAGCATTTT. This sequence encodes CASSQGDTSNQPQHF.

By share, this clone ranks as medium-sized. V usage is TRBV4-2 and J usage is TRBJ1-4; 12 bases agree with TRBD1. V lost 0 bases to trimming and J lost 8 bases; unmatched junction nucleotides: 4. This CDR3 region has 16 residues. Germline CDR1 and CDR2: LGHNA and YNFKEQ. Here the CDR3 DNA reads TGTGCCAGCAGCCAAGATTTGGGACAGGGGGCCGAAAAACTGTTTTTT. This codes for CASSQDLGQGAEKLFF.

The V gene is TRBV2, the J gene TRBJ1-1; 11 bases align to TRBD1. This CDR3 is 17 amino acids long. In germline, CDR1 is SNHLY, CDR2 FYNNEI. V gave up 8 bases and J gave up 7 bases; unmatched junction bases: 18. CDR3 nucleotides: TGTGCCAGCCGCCGTCTAGATCTTCGGGACAGGGGGGTTGAAGCTTTCTTT. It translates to CASRRLDLRDRGVEAFF.

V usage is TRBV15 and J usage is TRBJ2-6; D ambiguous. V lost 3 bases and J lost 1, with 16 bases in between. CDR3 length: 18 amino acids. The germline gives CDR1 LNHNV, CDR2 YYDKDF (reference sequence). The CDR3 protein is CATSSSRWSRSGANVLTF. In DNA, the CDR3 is TGTGCCACCAGCAGTAGCCGGTGGAGCCGATCTGGGGCCAACGTCCTGACTTTC.

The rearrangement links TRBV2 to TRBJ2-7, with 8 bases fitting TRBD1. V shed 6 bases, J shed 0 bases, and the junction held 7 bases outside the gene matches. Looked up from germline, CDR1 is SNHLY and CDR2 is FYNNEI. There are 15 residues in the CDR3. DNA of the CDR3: TGTGCCAGCAGATACAGGGGGTCGACCTCCTACGAGCAGTACTTC. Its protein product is CASRYRGSTSYEQYF.

The CDR3 spells CASTLGPGNEQYF. In DNA, the CDR3 is TGTGCCAGCACCCTAGGTCCAGGGAACGAGCAGTACTTC. The V call is TRBV13, the J call TRBJ2-7; a possible D gene is TRBD1 (5 bases). V was pared by 7 bases and J by 5 bases, with 15 bases between. CDR1 is PRHDT, CDR2 FYEKMQ, per germline (reference sequence). The CDR3 is 13 amino acids. Full variable domain (remainder filled in from reference TRBV13 and TRBJ2-7): AAGVIQSPRHLIKEKRETATLKCYPIPRHDTVYWYQQGPGQDPQFLISFYEKMQSDKGSIPDRFSAQQFSDYHSELNMSSLELGDSALYFCASTLGPGNEQYFGPGTRLTVT.

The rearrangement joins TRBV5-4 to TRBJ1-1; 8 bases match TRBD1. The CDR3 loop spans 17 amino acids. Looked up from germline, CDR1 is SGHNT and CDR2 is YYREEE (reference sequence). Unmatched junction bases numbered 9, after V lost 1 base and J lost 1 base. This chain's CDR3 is CASSLSGGGLKNTEAFF. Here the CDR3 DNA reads TGTGCCAGCAGCTTGTCAGGGGGCGGGCTGAAGAACACTGAAGCTTTCTTT.

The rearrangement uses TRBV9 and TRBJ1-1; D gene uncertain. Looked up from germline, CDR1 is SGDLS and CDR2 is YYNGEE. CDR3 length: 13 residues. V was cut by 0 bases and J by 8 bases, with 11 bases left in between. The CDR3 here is CASSVVAGGEAFF. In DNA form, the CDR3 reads TGTGCCAGCAGCGTAGTTGCTGGAGGGGAAGCTTTCTTT.